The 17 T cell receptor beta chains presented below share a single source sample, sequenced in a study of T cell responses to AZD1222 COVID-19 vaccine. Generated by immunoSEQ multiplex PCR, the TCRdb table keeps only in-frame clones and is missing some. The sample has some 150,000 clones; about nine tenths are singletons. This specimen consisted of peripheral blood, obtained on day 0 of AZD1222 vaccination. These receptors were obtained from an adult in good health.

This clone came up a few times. The DNA for the CDR3 is TGCAGCGTTGCAGACAGGGGGCCGGGTGGCTACACCTTC. The encoded protein is CSVADRGPGGYTF. This sequence joins TRBV29-1 and TRBJ1-2; TRBD1 matches at 10 bases. The CDR3 is 13 residues long. Germline CDR1 and CDR2: SQVTM and ANQGSEA. Germline trimming cut 4 bases from V and 7 bases from J; bases unmatched to any gene: 6.

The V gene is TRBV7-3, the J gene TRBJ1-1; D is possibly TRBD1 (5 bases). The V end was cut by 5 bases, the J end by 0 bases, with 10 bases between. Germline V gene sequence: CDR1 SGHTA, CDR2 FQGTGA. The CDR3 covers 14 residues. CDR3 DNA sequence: TGTGCCAGCAGCCTACAGGCCGTGAACACTGAAGCTTTCTTT. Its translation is CASSLQAVNTEAFF.

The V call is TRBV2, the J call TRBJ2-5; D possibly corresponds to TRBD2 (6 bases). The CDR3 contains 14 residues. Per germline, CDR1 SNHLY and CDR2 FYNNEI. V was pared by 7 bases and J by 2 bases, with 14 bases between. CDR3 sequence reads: CASTLGLLQETQYF. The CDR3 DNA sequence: TGTGCCAGCACTTTGGGACTCCTTCAAGAGACCCAGTACTTC. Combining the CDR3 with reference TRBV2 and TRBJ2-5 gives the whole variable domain EPEVTQTPSHQVTQMGQEVILRCVPISNHLYFYWYRQILGQKVEFLVSFYNNEISEKSEIFDDQFSVERPDGSNFTLKIRSTKLEDSAMYFCASTLGLLQETQYFGPGTRLLVL.

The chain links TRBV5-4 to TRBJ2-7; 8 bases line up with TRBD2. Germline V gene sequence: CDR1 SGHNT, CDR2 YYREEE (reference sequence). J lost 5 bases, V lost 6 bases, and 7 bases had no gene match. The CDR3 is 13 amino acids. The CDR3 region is CASMREEADEQYF. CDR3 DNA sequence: TGTGCCAGCATGCGGGAGGAAGCGGACGAGCAGTACTTC.

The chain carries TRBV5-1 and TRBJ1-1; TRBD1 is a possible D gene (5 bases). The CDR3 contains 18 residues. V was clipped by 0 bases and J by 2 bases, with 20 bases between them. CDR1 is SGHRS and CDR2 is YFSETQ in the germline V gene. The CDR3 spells CASSLVGPGPQKNTEAFF. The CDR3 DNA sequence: TGCGCCAGCAGCTTGGTTGGGCCAGGGCCCCAGAAAAACACTGAAGCTTTCTTT.

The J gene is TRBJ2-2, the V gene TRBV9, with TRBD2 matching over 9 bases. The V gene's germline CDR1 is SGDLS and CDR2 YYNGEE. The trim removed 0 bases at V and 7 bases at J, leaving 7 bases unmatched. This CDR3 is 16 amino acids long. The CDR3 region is CASSVGPASGIGELFF. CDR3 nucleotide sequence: TGTGCCAGCAGCGTAGGCCCAGCTAGCGGGATCGGGGAGCTGTTTTTT.

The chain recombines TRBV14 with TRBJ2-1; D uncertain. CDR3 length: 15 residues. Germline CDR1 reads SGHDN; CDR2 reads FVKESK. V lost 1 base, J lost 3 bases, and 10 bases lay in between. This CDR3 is CASSQVTLVYNEQFF. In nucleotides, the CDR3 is TGTGCCAGCAGCCAAGTGACGCTGGTCTACAATGAGCAGTTCTTC.

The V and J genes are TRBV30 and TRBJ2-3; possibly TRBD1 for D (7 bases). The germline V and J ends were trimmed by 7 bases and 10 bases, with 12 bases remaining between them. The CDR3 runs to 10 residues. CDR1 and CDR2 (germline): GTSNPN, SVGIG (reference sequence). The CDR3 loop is CAFDREAQYF. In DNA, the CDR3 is TGTGCCTTCGACAGGGAGGCGCAGTATTTT. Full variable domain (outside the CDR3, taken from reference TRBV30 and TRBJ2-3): SQTIHQWPATLVQPVGSPLSLECTVEGTSNPNLYWYRQAAGRGLQLLFYSVGIGQISSEVPQNLSASRPQDRQFILSSKKLLLSDSGFYLCAFDREAQYFGPGTRLTVL.

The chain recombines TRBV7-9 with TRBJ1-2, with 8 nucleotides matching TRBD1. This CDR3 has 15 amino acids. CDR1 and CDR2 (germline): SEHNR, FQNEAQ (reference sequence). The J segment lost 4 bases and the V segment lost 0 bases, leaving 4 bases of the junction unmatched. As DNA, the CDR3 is TGTGCCAGCAGCTTAGCGGGACAGGACCCCTATGGCTACACCTTC. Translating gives CASSLAGQDPYGYTF.

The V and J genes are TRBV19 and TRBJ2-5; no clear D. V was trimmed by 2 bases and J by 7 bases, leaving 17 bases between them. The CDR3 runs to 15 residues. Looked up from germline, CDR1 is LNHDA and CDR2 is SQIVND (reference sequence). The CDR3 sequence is CASSINGQPSVTQYF. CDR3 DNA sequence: TGTGCCAGTAGTATAAATGGGCAGCCAAGCGTGACCCAGTACTTC.

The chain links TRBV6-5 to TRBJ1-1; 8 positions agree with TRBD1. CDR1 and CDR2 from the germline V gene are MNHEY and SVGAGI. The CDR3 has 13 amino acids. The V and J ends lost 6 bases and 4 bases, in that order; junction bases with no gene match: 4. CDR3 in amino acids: CASRDRAFTEAFF. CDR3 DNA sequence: TGTGCCAGCAGGGACAGGGCGTTCACTGAAGCTTTCTTT.

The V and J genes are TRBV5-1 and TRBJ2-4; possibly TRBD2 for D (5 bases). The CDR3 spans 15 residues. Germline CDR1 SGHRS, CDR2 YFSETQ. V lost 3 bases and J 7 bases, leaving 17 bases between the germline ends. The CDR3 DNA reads TGCGCCAGCAGCTCCGAGACCTTATCGGGGAACATTCAGTACTTC. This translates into CASSSETLSGNIQYF.

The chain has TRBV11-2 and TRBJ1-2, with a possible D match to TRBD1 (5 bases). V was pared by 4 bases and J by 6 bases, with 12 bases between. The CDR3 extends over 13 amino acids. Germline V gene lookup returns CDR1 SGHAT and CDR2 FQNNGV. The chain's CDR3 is CASSSLGGNGYTF. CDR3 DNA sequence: TGTGCCAGCAGCTCACTCGGGGGGAATGGCTACACCTTC.

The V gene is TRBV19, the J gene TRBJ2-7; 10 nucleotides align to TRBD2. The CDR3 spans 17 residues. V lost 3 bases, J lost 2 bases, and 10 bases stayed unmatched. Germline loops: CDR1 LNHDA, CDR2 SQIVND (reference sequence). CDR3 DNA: TGTGCCAGTAGTATGTCTTTGGGGAGCGGGAGGGCCTACGAGCAGTACTTC. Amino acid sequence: CASSMSLGSGRAYEQYF. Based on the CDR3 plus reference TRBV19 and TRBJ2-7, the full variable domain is DGGITQSPKYLFRKEGQNVTLSCEQNLNHDAMYWYRQDPGQGLRLIYYSQIVNDFQKGDIAEGYSVSREKKESFPLTVTSAQKNPTAFYLCASSMSLGSGRAYEQYFGPGTRLTVT.

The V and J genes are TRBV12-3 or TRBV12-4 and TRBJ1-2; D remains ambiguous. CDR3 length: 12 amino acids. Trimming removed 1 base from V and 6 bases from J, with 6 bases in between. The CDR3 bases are TGTGCCAGCAGTTTAGTAGATAATGGCTACACCTTC. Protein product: CASSLVDNGYTF.

The CDR3 DNA follows: TGTGCCAGCAGCGCCGGGTTAAGGGGCGCCGACTATGGCTACACCTTC. Protein: CASSAGLRGADYGYTF. The V and J genes are TRBV4-2 and TRBJ1-2; D may be TRBD1 (5 bases). V shed 5 bases and J shed 3 bases, with 19 bases lying between them. The CDR3 consists of 16 residues. CDR1 and CDR2 from the germline V gene are LGHNA and YNFKEQ.

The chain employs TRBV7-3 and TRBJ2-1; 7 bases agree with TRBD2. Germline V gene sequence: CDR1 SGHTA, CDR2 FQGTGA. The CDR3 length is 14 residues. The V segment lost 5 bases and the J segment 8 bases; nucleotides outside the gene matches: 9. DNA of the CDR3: TGTGCCAGCAGCCCGACTAGCAGCATAGATGAGCAGTTCTTC. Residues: CASSPTSSIDEQFF.